These T cell receptor beta chains were read from a single sample in a study of T cells in Graves' hyperthyroidism and ophthalmopathy. TCRdb re-analysed the multiplex PCR reads in MiXCR, keeping a single row per CDR3 protein. The data contain 690,000 or so distinct CDR3 sequences, around 19% of them singletons. Sequenced input: blood. The receptors were sampled from a woman aged 45-65 years with Graves' hyperthyroidism that later progressed to Graves' ophthalmopathy. Both conserved end residues are part of each CDR3. The order of the fields is V gene, clone size, D gene, J gene, CDR3 DNA, CDR3 protein. A D gene is named only where the DNA matches it firmly. Clone size is not always given. Where it is, it says once, few, many or a class for expanded clones.

TRBV3-1,many,.,TRBJ2-4,TGTGCCAGCAGCCGCCTCGGGGCAGAGCGAGACATTCAGTACTTC,CASSRLGAERDIQYF
TRBV6-5,.,TRBD1,TRBJ1-3,TGTGCCAGCAGTCTACAGGGGGACACCATATATTTT,CASSLQGDTIYF
TRBV29-1,few,TRBD1,TRBJ1-1,TGCAGCGTTGAAGATGGGGACAGGGGGTTGGCTGAAGCTTTCTTT,CSVEDGDRGLAEAFF
TRBV10-3,.,.,TRBJ2-3,TGTGCCATCAGTTGGGACACAGATACGCAGTATTTT,CAISWDTDTQYF
TRBV7-6,many,.,TRBJ2-5,TGTGCCAGCCGTACCCGGGGGCTTTACCAAGAGACCCAGTACTTC,CASRTRGLYQETQYF
TRBV2,.,.,TRBJ2-1,TGTGCCAGCAAGGCCTTAGAGCGAGCGTACAATGAGCAGTTCTTC,CASKALERAYNEQFF
TRBV3-1,many,TRBD2,TRBJ2-7,TGTGCCAGCAGCCAAGGGCTAGCGGGGGCCACCTACGAGCAGTACTTC,CASSQGLAGATYEQYF
TRBV5-1,many,TRBD2,TRBJ2-3,TGCGCCAGCAGCTTGACGAGTAGCGGGGGGGCCAGGAATACGCAGTATTTT,CASSLTSSGGARNTQYF
TRBV14,few,.,TRBJ1-2,TGTGCCAGCAGCCAAATGACAGGAGCCTATGGCTACACCTTC,CASSQMTGAYGYTF
TRBV2,many,TRBD1,TRBJ2-7,TGTGCCAGCAGGGGACAGGGCTACGAGCAGTACTTC,CASRGQGYEQYF
TRBV5-5,.,.,TRBJ2-3,TGTGCCAGCAGCTCGGGGCGGACTAGCACAGATACGCAGTATTTT,CASSSGRTSTDTQYF
TRBV3-1,many,.,TRBJ2-1,TGTGCCAGCAGCCAACTAGGTTTATCCTACAATGAGCAGTTCTTC,CASSQLGLSYNEQFF
TRBV24-1,many,.,TRBJ1-5,TGTGCCACCAGTGAGGGGAATCAGCCCCAGCATTTT,CATSEGNQPQHF
TRBV11-2,few,.,TRBJ2-2,TGTGCCAGCAGCTTAGATGGGGGGGCGCTGGGGGAGCTGTTTTTT,CASSLDGGALGELFF
TRBV30,many,.,TRBJ1-3,TGTGCCTGGACTTCGGGAAACACCATATATTTT,CAWTSGNTIYF
TRBV7-8,few,TRBD1,TRBJ2-4,TGTGCCAGCAGCTTAGTGCCCGGGACAGGGAAAAACATTCAGTACTTC,CASSLVPGTGKNIQYF
TRBV5-4,few,.,TRBJ1-6,TGTGCCAGCAGCCTACCAGCGGGCGCTGGGTCACCCCTCCACTTT,CASSLPAGAGSPLHF
TRBV6-2/TRBV6-3,few,.,TRBJ1-1,TGTGCCAGCAGTTACTTGGGGGGGGGCACTGAAGCTTTCTTT,CASSYLGGGTEAFF
TRBV12-3/TRBV12-4,.,.,TRBJ2-1,TGTGCCAGCAGGAGAGGGGGGCGTGAGCAGTTCTTC,CASRRGGREQFF
TRBV3-1,.,.,TRBJ2-5,TGTGCCAGCAGCCAAAGGGACCTCCGAGAGACCCAGTACTTC,CASSQRDLRETQYF
TRBV3-1,many,.,TRBJ2-3,TGTGCCAGCAGCCCAATGGGGACACAGAGTTTAGATACGCAGTATTTT,CASSPMGTQSLDTQYF
TRBV20-1,.,TRBD1,TRBJ2-5,TGCAGTGCTAGAGCCAACGGACGACAGGGAGAGACCCAGTACTTC,CSARANGRQGETQYF
TRBV30,.,.,TRBJ1-6,TGTGCCTGGAGTGTTGCTGTGATTAATTCACCCCTCCACTTT,CAWSVAVINSPLHF
TRBV6-1,few,.,TRBJ2-5,TGTGCCAGCAGTGAAGTCGCAGAGACCCAGTACTTC,CASSEVAETQYF
TRBV19,.,.,TRBJ2-6,TGTGCCAGTAGTATCACAGGGCGAGGTGGGGCCAACGTCCTGACTTTC,CASSITGRGGANVLTF
TRBV12-3/TRBV12-4,many,.,TRBJ1-6,TGTGCCAGCAGACCACAGGGTTACAATTCACCCCTCCACTTT,CASRPQGYNSPLHF
TRBV7-9,many,.,TRBJ2-7,TGTGCCAGCAGCTTAGGTCTCGGCACCTCCTACGAGCAGTACTTC,CASSLGLGTSYEQYF
TRBV5-1,few,.,TRBJ1-6,TGCGCCAGCAGCTCGCTGTTGAGCTCCTATAATTCACCCCTCCACTTT,CASSSLLSSYNSPLHF
TRBV6-1,.,TRBD1,TRBJ1-1,TGTGCCAGCAGCCCCGGGACAGTCTTTCAGAACACTGAAGCTTTCTTT,CASSPGTVFQNTEAFF
TRBV19,.,TRBD1,TRBJ2-7,TGTGCCAGTAGTATAGATCATCGAGGGGGGACAGGGGGCTACGAGCAGTACTTC,CASSIDHRGGTGGYEQYF
TRBV2,.,.,TRBJ1-3,TGTGCCAGCAGGTCGGGGAGGGCGCAAGGAAACACCATATATTTT,CASRSGRAQGNTIYF
TRBV15,.,.,TRBJ1-5,TGTGCCACCAGCAGAGATAGCAGGGGCGATCAGCCCCAGCATTTT,CATSRDSRGDQPQHF
TRBV5-5,many,.,TRBJ2-1,TGTGCCAGCAGCTCTCGTTTTGATGAGCAGTTCTTC,CASSSRFDEQFF
TRBV30,.,.,TRBJ2-7,TGTGCCTGGAGTGACCGGCCCCAAGACGGCGAGCAGTACTTC,CAWSDRPQDGEQYF
TRBV7-9,few,TRBD1,TRBJ1-5,TGTGCCAGCAGCGACGACAGGGGCAATCAGCCCCAGCATTTT,CASSDDRGNQPQHF
TRBV19,once,TRBD1,TRBJ1-5,TGTGCCAGTAGTGCCGACCGGGACAGGGGCAATCAGCCCCAGCATTTT,CASSADRDRGNQPQHF
TRBV6-1,.,.,TRBJ1-6,TGTGCCAGGAGGGACCCGCATGATAATTCACCCCTCCACTTT,CARRDPHDNSPLHF
TRBV2,.,TRBD2,TRBJ2-3,TGTGCCAGCAGGCGACTAGCGGGCTCGGACGCGGATACGCAGTATTTT,CASRRLAGSDADTQYF
TRBV3-1,few,.,TRBJ2-1,TGTGCCAGCAGCCAAAGGGGTCTCATAGAGTTCTTC,CASSQRGLIEFF
TRBV6-1,many,TRBD1,TRBJ1-2,TGTGCCAGCAGAATACGGGACAGGGGGCGACACGGTGACTATGGCTACACCTTC,CASRIRDRGRHGDYGYTF
TRBV7-8,many,TRBD1,TRBJ1-1,TGTGCCAGCAGCGTGACAGGGGGGGGCACTGAAGCTTTCTTT,CASSVTGGGTEAFF
TRBV30,many,.,TRBJ1-3,TGTGCCTGGAGGTCGCAGGGTCTCCCCTCTGGAAACACCATATATTTT,CAWRSQGLPSGNTIYF
TRBV6-1,.,.,TRBJ1-2,TGTGCCAGCTTCAGTGGTTGGGGCCTTGGGAATGGCTACACCTTC,CASFSGWGLGNGYTF
TRBV18,many,.,TRBJ2-1,TGTGCCAGCTCACCCCTCCTTTCGGATGAGCAGTTCTTC,CASSPLLSDEQFF
TRBV12-3/TRBV12-4,many,.,TRBJ1-1,TGTGCCAGCAGTTTTTCAGGGTTGAACACTGAAGCTTTCTTT,CASSFSGLNTEAFF
TRBV7-2,.,TRBD1,TRBJ1-5,TGTGCCAGCAGAGACCGGGACAGGGGTCAGCCCCAGCATTTT,CASRDRDRGQPQHF
TRBV12-3/TRBV12-4,many,TRBD1,TRBJ1-1,TGTGCCAGCAGTTTCGCTCCCGGGACAGGGGGTGAAGCTTTCTTT,CASSFAPGTGGEAFF
TRBV7-9,many,TRBD1,TRBJ2-1,TGTGCCAGCAGCCCCCCTGGACAGGGAGTCACTGAGCAGTTCTTC,CASSPPGQGVTEQFF
TRBV7-2,few,.,TRBJ1-6,TGTGCCAGCAGCTTAGGGGGAGGGAATAATTCACCCCTCCACTTT,CASSLGGGNNSPLHF
TRBV10-3,many,TRBD1,TRBJ1-1,TGTGCCATCAGGCGTACGACAGGGGACAACACTGAAGCTTTCTTT,CAIRRTTGDNTEAFF
TRBV20-1,many,TRBD1,TRBJ1-3,TGCAGTGCTAGGCCTCCGGGACAGGGGTCGGTCGCCATATATTTT,CSARPPGQGSVAIYF
TRBV28,.,TRBD1,TRBJ1-1,TGTGCCAGCAGTTTAAACAGGGGTCTGAACACTGAAGCTTTCTTT,CASSLNRGLNTEAFF
TRBV9,few,TRBD1,TRBJ2-1,TGTGCCAGCAGCGTCGCGGGATCAGGGGGCTATATCAATGAGCAGTTCTTC,CASSVAGSGGYINEQFF
TRBV20-1,many,.,TRBJ2-7,TGCAGTGCTAGAGATCCAGCAGGGGAGTTCTACGAGCAGTACTTC,CSARDPAGEFYEQYF
TRBV11-2,many,.,TRBJ2-1,TGTGCCAGCAGTAACGGGCTAAACCGAACCCACAATGAGCAGTTCTTC,CASSNGLNRTHNEQFF